The rows below give T cell receptor beta chains drawn from one sample of a study of T cell changes during pregnancy in multiple sclerosis. Assay used: immunoSEQ multiplex PCR; TCRdb lists only in-frame clones, some missing. The table lists some 55,000 clones, 87% of them singletons, with about 5% in the top ten. The sequenced material came from peripheral blood from another person, used as feeder cells. The receptors were gathered from a human donor whose cells served as feeder cells for cultures in a pregnancy study. The CDR3 runs from the conserved cysteine through the conserved F or W. D genes are given only for firm matches. Size is omitted from some rows. Given values are once, few, many or a class for expanded clones.

.	TRBJ2-2	TRBV9	.	CASSLGEAGELFF	TGTGCCAGCAGCCTGGGGGAGGCCGGGGAGCTGTTTTTT
.	TRBJ2-1	TRBV19	.	CASSGQGQVNEQFF	TGTGCCAGTAGTGGGCAGGGTCAGGTCAATGAGCAGTTCTTC
TRBD2	TRBJ2-1	TRBV7-2	.	CASSWTSGGYNEQFF	TGTGCCAGCAGCTGGACTAGCGGGGGTTACAATGAGCAGTTCTTC
TRBD2	TRBJ2-7	TRBV30	.	CAWKGLGTYEQYF	TGTGCCTGGAAGGGACTAGGAACCTACGAGCAGTACTTC
.	TRBJ2-2	TRBV11-2	.	CASSPRTFNTGELFF	TGTGCCAGCAGCCCGAGGACTTTTAACACCGGGGAGCTGTTTTTT
.	TRBJ2-7	TRBV28	.	CASTLGGGNSYEQYF	TGTGCCAGCACCCTCGGAGGGGGGAACTCCTACGAGCAGTACTTC
TRBD2	TRBJ2-1	TRBV27	.	CATAGGTSGRNEQFF	TGTGCCACCGCGGGTGGGACTAGCGGGAGAAATGAGCAGTTCTTC
.	TRBJ1-3	TRBV28	.	CASRDSTTGNTIYF	TGTGCCAGCAGGGACAGTACCACTGGAAACACCATATATTTT
TRBD1	TRBJ1-4	TRBV29-1	.	CSVGGTGGEKLFF	TGCAGCGTCGGAGGGACAGGGGGTGAAAAACTGTTTTTT
TRBD2	TRBJ2-3	TRBV6-5	.	CASSYLGRGVDTQYF	TGTGCCAGCAGTTACCTCGGACGGGGGGTAGATACGCAGTATTTT
.	TRBJ2-4	TRBV10-2	.	CASSEPVVKNIQYF	TGCGCCAGCAGTGAGCCGGTGGTCAAAAACATTCAGTACTTC
TRBD2	TRBJ2-7	TRBV5-1	.	CASSSRGLAGGYEQYF	TGCGCCAGCAGCTCCCGGGGACTAGCGGGGGGATACGAGCAGTACTTC
TRBD2	TRBJ2-2	TRBV4-2	.	CASSQVSSGGPSNTGELFF	TGTGCCAGCAGCCAAGTGAGTAGCGGGGGGCCTTCGAACACCGGGGAGCTGTTTTTT
.	TRBJ1-2	TRBV7-9	.	CASSLAHKATF	TGTGCCAGCAGCTTAGCGCATAAAGCCACCTTC
TRBD1	TRBJ2-5	TRBV28	.	CASNPGQGEETQYF	TGTGCCAGCAATCCGGGACAGGGGGAAGAGACCCAGTACTTC
.	TRBJ2-7	TRBV5-1	.	CASSLDVGGYYYEQYF	TGCGCCAGCAGCTTGGACGTAGGGGGATACTACTACGAGCAGTACTTC
.	TRBJ2-7	TRBV27	.	CASSALQGRHEQYF	TGTGCCAGCAGTGCACTACAGGGTCGCCACGAGCAGTACTTC
.	TRBJ2-5	TRBV7-7	.	CASSLTAHRGETQYF	TGTGCCAGCAGCTTAACAGCACACCGAGGGGAGACCCAGTACTTC
.	TRBJ2-4	TRBV30	.	CALAVVGNIQYF	TGTGCCTTAGCGGTGGTCGGGAACATTCAGTACTTC
.	TRBJ2-7	TRBV13	few	CASSSRDSSYEQYF	TGTGCCAGCAGCTCCAGGGATTCCTCCTACGAGCAGTACTTC
.	TRBJ2-7	TRBV5-6	.	CASSLAARRSSYEQYF	TGTGCCAGCAGCTTGGCGGCGCGTCGGAGCTCCTACGAGCAGTACTTC
TRBD2	TRBJ2-2	TRBV4-2	.	CASSQETSGSPGELFF	TGTGCCAGCAGCCAAGAGACTAGCGGGAGCCCCGGGGAGCTGTTTTTT
TRBD2	TRBJ2-2	TRBV18	.	CASSPPLGGGTGELFF	TGTGCCAGCTCACCACCTCTGGGCGGGGGCACCGGGGAGCTGTTTTTT
.	TRBJ2-3	TRBV18	once	CASSPGFNTDTQYF	TGTGCCAGCTCACCGGGATTTAACACAGATACGCAGTATTTT
TRBD2	TRBJ2-1	TRBV30	.	CAWRGLPTYNEQFF	TGTGCCTGGAGGGGACTACCTACGTACAATGAGCAGTTCTTC
.	TRBJ2-7	TRBV6-5	.	CASSYPGSREQYF	TGTGCCAGCAGTTACCCAGGGAGCCGCGAGCAGTACTTC
TRBD2	TRBJ2-7	TRBV7-3	.	CASSFGTAGGLEQYF	TGTGCCAGCAGCTTTGGGACCGCGGGAGGGCTCGAGCAGTACTTC
.	TRBJ2-2	TRBV27	.	CASSYSGGELFF	TGTGCCAGCAGTTACTCGGGGGGGGAGCTGTTTTTT
.	TRBJ2-3	TRBV5-4	once	CASSSGNTQYF	TGTGCCAGCAGCTCTGGGAATACGCAGTATTTT
.	TRBJ1-2	TRBV20-1	.	CSKRSNYGYTF	TGCAGTAAAAGATCTAACTATGGCTACACCTTC
.	TRBJ2-5	TRBV6-5	.	CASTRGLRETQYF	TGTGCCAGCACCCGGGGTTTAAGGGAGACCCAGTACTTC